The clone carrying this T cell receptor (beta chain) was detected ten times or more. Its target is not known. These data come from a study of T-cell reconstitution after alpha-beta-depleted transplantation in children. Study conclusions and caveats: Diversity of TCRbeta at day 60 was high in some patients, arising from surviving recipient T cells and thymic progenitors. Roughly two months post-transplant, alpha-beta T cells reportedly originated from several hundred graft clones that had expanded. T-cell numbers and diversity one year post-transplant derived largely from freshly generated T cells.

The TCRbeta library incorporated unique molecular identifiers. TCRdb ran MiXCR on the PCR reads and lists one entry per CDR3 protein. The data hold about 110,000 distinct CDR3 sequences, with 5% to 8% observed a single time. Germline lookup yields CDR1 SGDLS and CDR2 YYNGEE. CDR3 length equals 14 residues. V shed 0 bases, J shed 5 bases, and the junction held 4 bases outside the gene matches. The sequenced sample was PBMCs, mostly from graft donor cells, obtained 360 days after TCRalphabeta/CD19-depleted stem cell transplant. J is TRBJ2-7 and V is TRBV9; 8 nucleotides match TRBD2. The TCR was taken from a male patient aged 2 to 10 who had a stem cell transplant for acute lymphoblastic leukemia, so the T cells may come from the graft donor. CDR3 DNA: TGTGCCAGCAGCGTAGCGGGAGGGCCGGACGAGCAGTACTTC. This gives the protein CASSVAGGPDEQYF.